The present T cell receptor (beta chain) was sequenced within a study of blood T cell repertoires in COVID-19 (dated by TCRdb to the early 2020s). For the wider study: Samples from collaborators originated in the United States, Italy and Spain and spanned both the acute and convalescent phases of COVID-19. A de-identified subject ID, COVID-19 status, age in years and sex were almost always included in the sample metadata. The repertoires were released in a freely available public database intended as a resource for research on the immune response to SARS-CoV-2. HLA class I and class II types, where available, came from metadata supplied by the sample provider rather than from assay-based typing. The material from the prospective study consisted of cDNA or gDNA derived from T cells, B-cell-depleted T cells, or PBMCs. The samples were drawn from two sources: the first 160 participants of the ongoing ImmuneRACE study, and 1,000 to 1,500 subjects contributed by 6 global collaborators. Deeply sampled blood TCRbeta repertoires from subjects exposed to, actively infected with, or recovered from COVID-19 were included in the dataset.

Each collaborating institution followed its own protocols to collect whole blood in K2EDTA tubes. For TCRbeta analysis, collaborator samples were shipped as frozen whole blood, as isolated PBMCs, or as DNA extracted from either sample type. A note on this clone: Which antigen it targets is not known. Nothing much larger sits one base from this clone, and base qualities are not available.

At the junction V is shortened by 1 base and J by 2 bases, with 12 bases in between. CDR1 and CDR2, looked up from the germline V gene (reference sequence), are MNHEY and SMNVEV. The CDR3 starts with the cysteine, ends with the phenylalanine, and has 15 residues. Kept here is only the CDR3 DNA, which spans 45 bases and is read in frame from base 1. TCRbeta CDR3 regions were amplified from genomic DNA by means of the immunoSEQ Assay, a bias-controlled multiplex PCR. In the paper's pipeline: Within the assay, amplification of reference gene primers was used to estimate how many nucleated cells each sample contained. To quantify the absolute abundance of each unique TCRbeta CDR3 rearrangement, sequence reads were collapsed and filtered. For each sample, productive Simpson clonality was calculated by taking the square root of Simpson's diversity index across productive rearrangements. TCRdb obtained this table from immuneACCESS and retained in-frame rearrangements with V and J assigned. These tables miss some clones; where compared with another copy, unresolved V genes account for less than half of the shortfall, and the remainder is unexplained. That table supplies the V and J calls and clone size; D and trimming were determined from the DNA. The sample data list over 300,000 clones, and 90% of these were observed just once. The top ten clonotypes cover around 6.3% of the sample.

The paper's findings and limits, for the study overall: How much clinical and demographic metadata was included differed by source and by participant, and the metadata was provided uncurated.

This sequence was found in a man younger than 35 with active or convalescent COVID-19. The rearrangement joined TRBV27 to TRBJ2-7; the D gene is possibly TRBD2, with 5 bases matching. Sequencing was done on a sample of peripheral blood. The sequence in DNA is TGTGCCAGCAGTTTATACTGGGGAGACGCCTACGAGCAGTACTTC. Translated, it reads CASSLYWGDAYEQYF.